These 32 T cell receptor beta chains were sequenced from one sample in a study of graft-versus-host responses after intestinal transplantation. Only in-frame clones appear in the TCRdb table, and some are missing; sequencing was by immunoSEQ multiplex PCR. This sample has 65,000 to 85,000 clones, with around 87% found just once. For these TCRs, the target antigens are not known. Source: unstimulated CD8+ T cells sorted from spleen or lymph node cells, taken before transplant. The receptors come from a human donor who was the organ donor for an intestinal transplant.

The chain carries TRBV4-1 and TRBJ2-5, with 9 positions matching TRBD2. CDR1 and CDR2 from the germline V gene are MGHRA and YSYEKL. V gave up 0 bases and J gave up 5 bases; unmatched junction bases: 10. The CDR3 contains 17 residues. In DNA form, the CDR3 reads TGCGCCAGCAGCCAAGAGGGGGCGGGGGGGCCGAGGGAGACCCAGTACTTC. This codes for CASSQEGAGGPRETQYF.

V is TRBV5-6 and J is TRBJ1-1; D gene unclear. V was shortened by 5 bases and J by 1 base, with 9 bases between the two germline ends. Germline values: CDR1 SGHDT, CDR2 YYEEEE. The CDR3 sequence is 13 residues long. The CDR3: CASSDRQNTEAFF. The CDR3 DNA sequence: TGTGCCAGCAGTGACCGGCAGAACACTGAAGCTTTCTTT.

As for this clone: Germline and junction disagree at one end, which may indicate a read error. This chain connects TRBV28 to TRBJ1-1; D gene ambiguous. Germline values: CDR1 MDHEN, CDR2 SYDVKM. CDR3 size: 15 residues. The CDR3 bases are TGTGCCAGCAGTTTAACCGGTGGAGTGAACACTGAAGCTCTCTTT. Protein product: CASSLTGGVNTEALF.

The gene calls are TRBV4-2 and TRBJ1-2; the match to TRBD1 covers 12 bases. Germline V gives CDR1 LGHNA, CDR2 YNFKEQ. V lost 4 bases, J lost 6 bases, and 15 bases stayed unmatched. This CDR3 spans 18 amino acids. CDR3 sequence: CASSLSKNWGQGADGYTF. In nucleotides, the CDR3 is TGTGCCAGCAGCCTGTCTAAAAACTGGGGACAGGGGGCCGATGGCTACACCTTC.

The chain combines TRBV23-1 with TRBJ1-5, with 9 nucleotides matching TRBD1. TRBV23-1 is placed among ORFs of uncertain function. After removal of 1 base from V and 2 bases from J, the junction contained 3 bases not matched to a gene. The length of the CDR3 is 16 residues. DNA of the CDR3: TGCGCCAGCAGTCAATTTACAGGGGGCGGCAATCAGCCCCAGCATTTT. This sequence encodes CASSQFTGGGNQPQHF.

The chain combines TRBV7-9 with TRBJ1-6; D is unclear. Per the germline V gene, CDR1 is SEHNR and CDR2 is FQNEAQ (reference sequence). V was shortened by 1 base and J by 9 bases, with 10 bases between the two germline ends. This CDR3 region has 14 residues. The CDR3 nucleotides are TGTGCCAGCAGCTTAGGACCGCGTGGTTCACCCCTCCACTTT. Protein: CASSLGPRGSPLHF.

The rearrangement joins TRBV27 to TRBJ2-5, with a tentative D call TRBD2 (5 bases). Between the trimmed V and J ends, which lost 5 bases and 5 bases, there was a span of 18 bases. Germline values: CDR1 MNHEY, CDR2 SMNVEV (reference sequence). The CDR3 covers 15 residues. The DNA of the CDR3 is TGTGCCAGCAGTCCCGTCCTGTTGGAGGCGGAGACCCAGTACTTC. Encoded protein: CASSPVLLEAETQYF.

The rearrangement joins TRBV4-1 to TRBJ2-2, with D unclear. Germline loops: CDR1 MGHRA, CDR2 YSYEKL. V shed 8 bases and J shed 0 bases, with 4 bases lying between them. This CDR3 contains 12 residues. The CDR3 region is CASEANTGELFF. The CDR3 DNA reads as TGCGCCAGCGAAGCGAACACCGGGGAGCTGTTTTTT.

The chain links TRBV15 to TRBJ2-6; D not certain. V shed 0 bases and J shed 1 base, with 7 bases lying between them. The CDR3 has 16 amino acids. CDR1 and CDR2 from the germline V gene are LNHNV and YYDKDF (reference sequence). This CDR3 is CATSRDRSSGANVLTF. The DNA for the CDR3 is TGTGCCACCAGCAGAGATCGATCATCTGGGGCCAACGTCCTGACTTTC.

The rearrangement links TRBV2 to TRBJ2-7, with no clear D. The V and J ends lost 0 bases and 7 bases respectively, with 10 bases between them. Germline loops: CDR1 SNHLY, CDR2 FYNNEI. This CDR3 comprises 13 residues. The chain's CDR3 is CASSEAPAFEQYF. The CDR3 DNA reads as TGTGCCAGCAGTGAAGCCCCGGCTTTTGAGCAGTACTTC.

This clone was seen only a few times. The chain has TRBV30 and TRBJ2-1; 11 bases are a match to TRBD2. Germline lookup yields CDR1 GTSNPN and CDR2 SVGIG (reference sequence). The V and J ends lost 5 bases and 8 bases, in that order; junction bases with no gene match: 8. CDR3 size: 14 residues. As DNA, the CDR3 is TGTGCCTGGGGGATAGCGGGGGGGCCCGATGAGCAGTTCTTC. Its protein is CAWGIAGGPDEQFF.

The J gene is TRBJ1-2, the V gene TRBV5-1; D is unresolved. Trimming took off 2 bases at V and 4 bases at J, with 18 bases between the two ends. Germline CDR1 reads SGHRS; CDR2 reads YFSETQ. CDR3 length: 16 amino acids. The CDR3 is CASSFRHRRECYGYTF. CDR3 nucleotide sequence: TGCGCCAGCAGCTTCCGACATAGGAGGGAGTGCTATGGCTACACCTTC.

V is TRBV4-1 and J is TRBJ1-2; the D is unclear. CDR3 length: 14 residues. The V gene lost 4 bases and the J gene lost 6 bases, with 15 bases spanning the gap. Per the germline V gene, CDR1 is MGHRA and CDR2 is YSYEKL. CDR3 in amino acids: CASSRHRGVDGYTF. CDR3 bases: TGCGCCAGCAGCCGCCATCGTGGGGTTGATGGCTACACCTTC.

V usage is TRBV6-1 and J usage is TRBJ1-2; D uncertain. This CDR3 has 14 residues. Germline lookup yields CDR1 MNHNS and CDR2 SASEGT. V lost 0 bases, J lost 4 bases, and 9 bases lay in between. CDR3: CASSEATATYGYTF. Here the CDR3 DNA reads TGTGCCAGCAGTGAAGCTACAGCGACCTATGGCTACACCTTC.

The chain's CDR3 is CASSLAGLAGGPYTGELFF. CDR3 DNA: TGTGCCAGCAGCCTCGCAGGACTAGCGGGGGGCCCTTACACCGGGGAGCTGTTTTTT. This chain uses TRBV5-4 with TRBJ2-2, with TRBD2 matching 14 bases. After removal of 4 bases from V and 3 bases from J, the junction contained 11 bases not matched to a gene. CDR3 length equals 19 residues. Germline V gene sequence: CDR1 SGHNT, CDR2 YYREEE (reference sequence).

This clone was picked up one time. V gene TRBV7-9 combines with J gene TRBJ1-2; possible D gene TRBD1, 5 bases. This CDR3 comprises 13 residues. Germline-derived CDR1 and CDR2 are SEHNR and FQNEAQ (reference sequence). Trimming left V 6 bases short and J 3 bases short, with 11 bases between. CDR3 residues: CASSPGGYYGYTF. As DNA, the CDR3 is TGTGCCAGCAGTCCCGGGGGTTACTATGGCTACACCTTC. Supplemented by reference TRBV7-9 and TRBJ1-2, the full variable domain reads DTGVSQNPRHKITKRGQNVTFRCDPISEHNRLYWYRQTLGQGPEFLTYFQNEAQLEKSRLLSDRFSAERPKGSFSTLEIQRTEQGDSAMYLCASSPGGYYGYTFGSGTRLTVV.

This sequence joins TRBV6-1 and TRBJ2-6; D remains unclear. This CDR3 comprises 13 residues. V lost 6 bases and J 2 bases, leaving 5 bases between the germline ends. The germline V gene encodes CDR1 MNHNS and CDR2 SASEGT. CDR3: CASRLPGANVLTF. CDR3 nucleotides: TGTGCCAGCAGGTTACCTGGGGCCAACGTCCTGACTTTC.

The chain recombines TRBV11-2 with TRBJ2-7; TRBD1 matches at 8 bases. Per germline, CDR1 SGHAT and CDR2 FQNNGV. The CDR3 spans 14 residues. The junction had 6 bases not matched to a gene; V was cut back by 5 bases and J by 3 bases. The CDR3 DNA follows: TGTGCCAGCAGCCTCGGACAGGGCGACTACGAGCAGTACTTC. Protein sequence: CASSLGQGDYEQYF. The full variable domain, with the rest looked up from reference TRBV11-2 and TRBJ2-7, is EAGVAQSPRYKIIEKRQSVAFWCNPISGHATLYWYQQILGQGPKLLIQFQNNGVVDDSQLPKDRFSAERLKGVDSTLKIQPAKLEDSAVYLCASSLGQGDYEQYFGPGTRLTVT.

The chain carries TRBV29-1 and TRBJ2-1; D gene ambiguous. V was pared by 3 bases and J by 9 bases, with 15 bases between. Per germline, CDR1 SQVTM and CDR2 ANQGSEA. This CDR3 has 13 amino acids. The CDR3 here is CSVDLGPRGEQFF. The CDR3 nucleotides are TGCAGCGTTGACCTTGGTCCCAGAGGTGAGCAGTTCTTC.

The rearrangement uses TRBV5-1 and TRBJ2-7; 7 bases fit TRBD1. CDR1 is SGHRS and CDR2 is YFSETQ in the germline V gene. Unmatched junction bases numbered 14, after V lost 0 bases and J lost 2 bases. This CDR3 region has 18 residues. CDR3 loop: CASSLGFLPGQSPYEQYF. The CDR3 DNA follows: TGCGCCAGCAGCTTGGGATTCTTACCGGGACAGAGCCCCTACGAGCAGTACTTC.

The rearrangement uses TRBV2 and TRBJ2-1; D unresolved. With 8 bases removed from V and 0 bases from J, the gap between germline ends came to 8 bases. Germline CDR1 is SNHLY and CDR2 is FYNNEI. The CDR3 is 13 residues long. CDR3 coding DNA: TGTGCCAGCGGAGATAGCTCCTACAATGAGCAGTTCTTC. Amino acids: CASGDSSYNEQFF.

This chain joins TRBV9 and TRBJ1-5, with D perhaps matching TRBD1 (5 bases). The germline CDR1 and CDR2 sequences are SGDLS and YYNGEE. V shed 0 bases and J shed 1 base, with 8 bases lying between them. This CDR3 has 15 residues. CDR3 in amino acids: CASSVGGYSNQPQHF. The CDR3 DNA reads TGTGCCAGCAGCGTAGGGGGGTACAGCAATCAGCCCCAGCATTTT.

Concerning this clone itself: Other nucleotide sequences in the sample specify the same CDR3. The chain combines TRBV6-4 with TRBJ2-3; D possibly corresponds to TRBD1 (6 bases). The ends were cut back, 0 bases at V and 4 bases at J, with 8 bases in the middle. Germline V gene data show CDR1 as MRHNA and CDR2 as SNTAGT. This CDR3 region has 14 residues. CDR3 sequence reads: CASSDSGGADTQYF. DNA of the CDR3: TGTGCCAGCAGTGACTCTGGGGGCGCAGATACGCAGTATTTT.

The J gene is TRBJ2-3, the V gene TRBV27; the match to TRBD2 covers 7 bases. Germline loops: CDR1 MNHEY, CDR2 SMNVEV (reference sequence). The CDR3 covers 15 residues. The junction had 5 bases not matched to a gene; V was cut back by 5 bases and J by 0 bases. CDR3 sequence (DNA): TGTGCCAGCAGTATTGGGACTACTAGCACAGATACGCAGTATTTT. Its protein is CASSIGTTSTDTQYF.

The rearrangement links TRBV9 to TRBJ1-1, with 10 nucleotides matching TRBD1. The ends lost 0 bases at V and 3 bases at J; junction bases unmatched: 2. The V gene's germline CDR1 is SGDLS and CDR2 YYNGEE. The CDR3 is made up of 15 amino acids. CDR3 protein: CASSVVGTGDTEAFF. The CDR3 bases are TGTGCCAGCAGCGTAGTCGGGACAGGGGACACTGAAGCTTTCTTT.

The chain links TRBV9 to TRBJ2-1; unclear D gene. Looked up from germline, CDR1 is SGDLS and CDR2 is YYNGEE. The CDR3 runs 15 residues. V lost 0 bases and J lost 3, with 10 bases in between. The CDR3, as DNA: TGTGCCAGCAGCGTAGCTACCTCAGACTACAATGAGCAGTTCTTC. Translating it yields CASSVATSDYNEQFF.

The V gene is TRBV7-2, the J gene TRBJ2-7, with TRBD2 as a possible D gene (6 bases). The CDR3 length is 16 residues. The V and J ends lost 3 bases and 0 bases respectively, with 15 bases between them. Germline V gives CDR1 SGHTA, CDR2 FQGNSA. Here the CDR3 reads CASSFTGGAFSYEQYF. The DNA of the CDR3 is TGTGCCAGCAGCTTCACCGGCGGGGCCTTCTCCTACGAGCAGTACTTC. Using reference TRBV7-2 and TRBJ2-7 for the parts outside the CDR3, the full variable domain is GAGVSQSPSNKVTEKGKDVELRCDPISGHTALYWYRQSLGQGLEFLIYFQGNSAPDKSGLPSDRFSAERTGGSVSTLTIQRTQQEDSAVYLCASSFTGGAFSYEQYFGPGTRLTVT.

This rearrangement joins TRBV21-1 to TRBJ2-7; no DNA check was done on the table's D call, TRBD2. TRBV21-1 is reported as a pseudogene. This CDR3 has 12 residues. The CDR3 reads CASSKAAYEQYF. The CDR3 coding sequence is TGTGCCAGCAGCAAAGCCGCCTACGAGCAGTACTTC.

V is TRBV19 and J is TRBJ2-1; a possible D gene is TRBD2 (6 bases). CDR3 length: 14 amino acids. Germline V gene data show CDR1 as LNHDA and CDR2 as SQIVND (reference sequence). Trimming cost V 5 bases and J 0 bases, with 8 bases left between them. CDR3 amino acids: CASSSTSSYNEQFF. The CDR3, as DNA: TGTGCCAGTAGTTCGACTAGCTCCTACAATGAGCAGTTCTTC.

The V gene is TRBV5-6, the J gene TRBJ2-7; D call uncertain. The V gene's germline CDR1 is SGHDT and CDR2 YYEEEE. Trimming removed 0 bases at V and 4 bases at J, with 5 bases between. There are 12 residues in the CDR3. CDR3 protein: CASSLVGYEQYF. CDR3 coding DNA: TGTGCCAGCAGCTTGGTGGGTTACGAGCAGTACTTC.

V gene TRBV28 combines with J gene TRBJ1-2, with 7 bases lining up with TRBD1. Germline V lookup: CDR1 MDHEN, CDR2 SYDVKM. J gave up 2 bases and V 5 bases, and 11 bases lay outside the gene matches. The CDR3 length is 16 residues. In DNA, the CDR3 is TGTGCCAGCAGTAAAGACAGGGTTAGGAAGAACTATGGCTACACCTTC. Translation gives CASSKDRVRKNYGYTF.

The chain recombines TRBV5-6 with TRBJ1-1; a weak D match, TRBD1 (5 bases). Germline CDR1 reads SGHDT; CDR2 reads YYEEEE. Trimming removed 4 bases at V and 3 bases at J, with 16 bases between. The CDR3 has 15 residues. CDR3 DNA: TGTGCCAGCAGCCCAATTTCGGTGGGGGACACTGAAGCTTTCTTT. Protein product: CASSPISVGDTEAFF.